These T cell receptor beta chains were read from a single sample in a study of Ad26.COV2.S vaccination and SARS-CoV-2 variants. Data came from immunoSEQ multiplex PCR; TCRdb stores just in-frame clones and leaves some out. The repertoire holds some 390,000 clones, 89% seen once, with 1.5% to 2% in the top ten. Source: peripheral blood, taken in a trial of Ad26.COV2.S vaccine versus placebo. The receptors originated from a person aged 18-60 years who received the Ad26.COV2.S COVID-19 vaccine or a placebo. CDR3s include the opening cysteine and the closing phenylalanine or tryptophan. A D gene is named only where the DNA matches it firmly. Expanded clones are given a class, and other clones once, few, many or no size at all.

CDR3nt: TGTGCCAGCCACCCTCACTCTGGAAACACCATATATTTT
CDR3aa: CASHPHSGNTIYF
j_gene: TRBJ1-3
v_gene: TRBV28
abundance: .
d_gene: .

CDR3nt: TGTGCCAGTAGTATAAAAGTAAAAGCTTTCTTT
CDR3aa: CASSIKVKAFF
j_gene: TRBJ1-1
v_gene: TRBV19
abundance: .
d_gene: .

CDR3nt: TGTGCCAGCAGTTACCGAGGGGGCGCCGACACTGAAGCTTTCTTT
CDR3aa: CASSYRGGADTEAFF
j_gene: TRBJ1-1
v_gene: TRBV6-5
abundance: .
d_gene: TRBD1

CDR3nt: TGTGCCAGCAGCTTAACCCTATCCGGGGAGCTGTTTTTT
CDR3aa: CASSLTLSGELFF
j_gene: TRBJ2-2
v_gene: TRBV7-3
abundance: .
d_gene: .

CDR3nt: TGTGCCAGCTCACCTGACAGGGACCCGGGAAGCAATCAGCCCCAGCATTTT
CDR3aa: CASSPDRDPGSNQPQHF
j_gene: TRBJ1-5
v_gene: TRBV18
abundance: .
d_gene: TRBD1

CDR3nt: TGTGCCAGCAGAACCAGTTCCGGCAGGGGCTACGAGCAGTACTTC
CDR3aa: CASRTSSGRGYEQYF
j_gene: TRBJ2-7
v_gene: TRBV3-1/TRBV3-2
abundance: few
d_gene: .

CDR3nt: TGTGCCAGCACAGTGGGAGACTATGGCTACACCTTC
CDR3aa: CASTVGDYGYTF
j_gene: TRBJ1-2
v_gene: TRBV28
abundance: .
d_gene: .

CDR3nt: TGTGCCAGTAGTGCCCCAGGGGTAGGATTCTACGAGCAGTACTTC
CDR3aa: CASSAPGVGFYEQYF
j_gene: TRBJ2-7
v_gene: TRBV19
abundance: .
d_gene: .

CDR3nt: TGTGCCAGCAGCCAAGCGACTAGCGGGAGGCCTGATGAGCAGTTCTTC
CDR3aa: CASSQATSGRPDEQFF
j_gene: TRBJ2-1
v_gene: TRBV3-1/TRBV3-2
abundance: .
d_gene: TRBD2

CDR3nt: TGTGCCAGCAGCCGCGGTTTGGTCGAGCAGTACTTC
CDR3aa: CASSRGLVEQYF
j_gene: TRBJ2-7
v_gene: TRBV5-6
abundance: .
d_gene: .

CDR3nt: TGTGCCACCAGCAGAGATGGGTCGCTAGGTTATTTC
CDR3aa: CATSRDGSLGYF
j_gene: TRBJ1-2
v_gene: TRBV15
abundance: .
d_gene: .

CDR3nt: TGTGCCAGCAGTGGTCTCAGGGCTCAGCCCCAGCATTTT
CDR3aa: CASSGLRAQPQHF
j_gene: TRBJ1-5
v_gene: TRBV2
abundance: .
d_gene: .

CDR3nt: TGTGCCAGCCTCCAAGGGGCTAGCGGACTCTCGGAGCAGTACTTC
CDR3aa: CASLQGASGLSEQYF
j_gene: TRBJ2-7
v_gene: TRBV6-5
abundance: .
d_gene: TRBD2

CDR3nt: TGTGCCAGCAGCTCCCCCCGACCCTCCTACAATGAGCAGTTCTTC
CDR3aa: CASSSPRPSYNEQFF
j_gene: TRBJ2-1
v_gene: TRBV7-2
abundance: .
d_gene: .

CDR3nt: TGTGCCAGCAGCTTAGTAGGGGTCCCCACCAGGGAGCTGTTTTTT
CDR3aa: CASSLVGVPTRELFF
j_gene: TRBJ2-2
v_gene: TRBV7-9
abundance: .
d_gene: .